Included here is one T cell receptor (beta chain) sequence, with context. The table came from immunoSEQ multiplex PCR; TCRdb's copy has only in-frame clones and leaves some out. Of around 80,000 clones listed, around 93% were seen once; the top ten hold less than 0.3%. This sample is drawn from a study of technical replicates of blood from a handful of donors. This CDR3 has 14 residues. The germline CDR1 and CDR2 sequences are SQVTM and ANQGSEA. V lost 7 bases to trimming and J lost 0 bases, with 15 bases between them. The specimen sequenced was T cells isolated from PBMCs. This sequence originates from a human donor in good health. The gene calls are TRBV29-1 and TRBJ1-2; tentative D call: TRBD1 (6 bases). The CDR3 DNA reads TGCAGCGCTATATCGGGACATTCTAACTATGGCTACACCTTC. Translated, it gives CSAISGHSNYGYTF.